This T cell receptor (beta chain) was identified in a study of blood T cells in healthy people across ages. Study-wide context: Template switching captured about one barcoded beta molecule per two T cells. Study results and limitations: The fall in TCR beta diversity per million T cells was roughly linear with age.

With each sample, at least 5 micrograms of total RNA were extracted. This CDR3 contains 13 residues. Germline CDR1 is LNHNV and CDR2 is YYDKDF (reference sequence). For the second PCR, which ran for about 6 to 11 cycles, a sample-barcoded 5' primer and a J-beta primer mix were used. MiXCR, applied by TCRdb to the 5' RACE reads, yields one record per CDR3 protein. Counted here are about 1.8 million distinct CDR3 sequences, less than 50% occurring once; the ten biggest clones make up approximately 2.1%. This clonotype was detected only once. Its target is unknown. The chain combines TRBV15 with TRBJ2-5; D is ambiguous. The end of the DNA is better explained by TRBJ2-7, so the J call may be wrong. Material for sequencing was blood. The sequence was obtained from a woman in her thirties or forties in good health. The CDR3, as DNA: TGTGCCACCAGCAGAGATTGGAGATACGAGCAGTACTTC. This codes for CATSRDWRYEQYF.